A selection of T cell receptor beta chains follows, all from one sample in a study of shared clonotypes between healthy human individuals. Method: immunoSEQ multiplex PCR; TCRdb's copy keeps in-frame clones and lacks some. The repertoire holds more than 2 million clones, with around 93% as singletons. Sample: naive CD8+ T cells from PBMCs. The receptor set was obtained from a young man in good health. Some clones in this sample may be carry-over from other donors' samples. Both conserved end residues are part of each CDR3. D genes are given only for firm matches. A clone size is listed for some rows: how often the clone was seen (once, few, many), or a class if it is expanded.

size,J,V,D,DNA,CDR3
once,TRBJ2-5,TRBV10-2,TRBD2,TGCGCCAGCAGTGATAGCGGGAGGGAGACCCAGTACTTC,CASSDSGRETQYF
.,TRBJ2-2,TRBV27,TRBD1,TGTGCCAGCAGTTCCAATCCCGGACAGGGTTCGATCGGGGAGCTGTTTTTT,CASSSNPGQGSIGELFF
.,TRBJ2-5,TRBV29-1,TRBD2,TGCAGCGTGATCCCGGCGGGAGGGCCGGAGACCCAGTACTTC,CSVIPAGGPETQYF
.,TRBJ1-1,TRBV12-2,.,TGTGCAAGTCGCTTAGTCGGGCCGGGACAGCTGAACACTGAAGCTTTCTTT,CASRLVGPGQLNTEAFF
few,TRBJ1-1,TRBV29-1,.,TGCAGCGGCATAAACGGGCGAATTGAAGCTTTCTTT,CSGINGRIEAFF
.,TRBJ2-3,TRBV4-3,TRBD1,TGCGCCAGCAGCCAAGTGAGGGACAGCGGAAAAGGCGATACGCAGTATTTT,CASSQVRDSGKGDTQYF
.,TRBJ2-2,TRBV4-3,TRBD2,TGCGCCAGCAGCGTAGGACTAGCGGTAAACACCGGGGAGCTGTTTTTT,CASSVGLAVNTGELFF
.,TRBJ2-7,TRBV21-1,.,TGTGCCAGCAGGAAACAGAGGACAGGTAAGAGCTACGAGCAGTACTTC,CASRKQRTGKSYEQYF
.,TRBJ2-7,TRBV29-1,.,TGCAGCGTTCCACTAGGCGCAGGGTTGTACTTC,CSVPLGAGLYF
.,TRBJ2-2,TRBV9,.,TGTGCCAGCAGCGTATGGGGTAACGGGGAGCTGTTTTTT,CASSVWGNGELFF
.,TRBJ1-2,TRBV19,.,TGTGCCAGTAGTATCGCGCGGGAAACCCCCAACTACACCTTC,CASSIARETPNYTF
few,TRBJ1-1,TRBV12-5,.,TGTGCTAGTGGTTTAGACACTGAAGCTTTCTTT,CASGLDTEAFF
.,TRBJ2-7,TRBV9,.,TGTGCCAGCAGCCCCGCTTCCGGTCGGGCTTGGGCGGAGGGAACCTACGAGCAGTACTTC,CASSPASGRAWAEGTYEQYF
.,TRBJ2-5,TRBV7-9,TRBD2,TGTGCCAGCAGCTCTACCGGGACTAGCTGGGAGACCCAGTACTTC,CASSSTGTSWETQYF
.,TRBJ2-7,TRBV4-2,.,TGTGCCAGCAGCCAAGGGTGGAGGCGGGGTGACTCCTACGAGCAGTACTTC,CASSQGWRRGDSYEQYF
.,TRBJ2-7,TRBV27,TRBD2,TGTGCCAGCAGTCCTGCTAGCGGGAGGTACGAGCAGTACTTC,CASSPASGRYEQYF
.,TRBJ2-1,TRBV7-9,TRBD2,TGTGCCAGCAGCCGTCTAGCGGGAGGGCGCTTCAATGAGCAGTTCTTC,CASSRLAGGRFNEQFF
.,TRBJ1-4,TRBV23-1,.,TGCGCCAGCAGCCGGGGGTACTGCAGTGAAAAACTGTTTTTT,CASSRGYCSEKLFF
.,TRBJ2-7,TRBV7-9,.,TGTGCCACCAAATATCCGGGACCAAGGAACGAGCAGTACTTC,CATKYPGPRNEQYF
.,TRBJ2-2,TRBV18,.,TGTGCCAGCTCACTGACTAGTCCCGGTCCCGGGGAGCTGTTTTTT,CASSLTSPGPGELFF
.,TRBJ2-1,TRBV7-7,.,TGTGCCAGCAGCTTGCAGGCTACAGGGTTAGATGAGCAGTTCTTC,CASSLQATGLDEQFF
.,TRBJ2-3,TRBV9,.,TGTGCCAGCAGCGCTTTCTCTGGAGATACGCAGTATTTT,CASSAFSGDTQYF
.,TRBJ2-1,TRBV5-1,TRBD2,TGCGCCAGCAGCTTGTTGCCCAGCGGGAGGGAACGACTCCCCTACAATGAGCAGTTCTTC,CASSLLPSGRERLPYNEQFF
few,TRBJ1-1,TRBV6-1,.,TGTGCCAGCAGTATTGGCCTTCTGGCTGAAGCTTTCTTT,CASSIGLLAEAFF
.,TRBJ2-2,TRBV7-9,.,TGTGCCAGCAGCTTAGTAGCAACTAAGAACACCGGGGAGCTGTTTTTT,CASSLVATKNTGELFF
.,TRBJ2-3,TRBV7-9,TRBD1,TGTGCCAGCAGCTTAGGGGACAGACTCACAGATACGCAGTATTTT,CASSLGDRLTDTQYF
.,TRBJ2-1,TRBV5-4,TRBD1,TGTGCCAGAAACAGGGGAACCTACAATGAGCAGTTCTTC,CARNRGTYNEQFF
.,TRBJ2-7,TRBV5-6,TRBD2,TGTGCCAGCAGCTTGGCGTGGACTAGCGGGAGCGGGAACTACGAGCAGTACTTC,CASSLAWTSGSGNYEQYF
.,TRBJ1-5,TRBV4-1,TRBD1,TGCGCCAGCAGCCAAGGAAGGGCAGGGGGACAGCCCCAGCATTTT,CASSQGRAGGQPQHF
.,TRBJ2-7,TRBV11-2,.,TGTGCCAGCAGCCACAGGGTCTACGAGCAGTACTTC,CASSHRVYEQYF